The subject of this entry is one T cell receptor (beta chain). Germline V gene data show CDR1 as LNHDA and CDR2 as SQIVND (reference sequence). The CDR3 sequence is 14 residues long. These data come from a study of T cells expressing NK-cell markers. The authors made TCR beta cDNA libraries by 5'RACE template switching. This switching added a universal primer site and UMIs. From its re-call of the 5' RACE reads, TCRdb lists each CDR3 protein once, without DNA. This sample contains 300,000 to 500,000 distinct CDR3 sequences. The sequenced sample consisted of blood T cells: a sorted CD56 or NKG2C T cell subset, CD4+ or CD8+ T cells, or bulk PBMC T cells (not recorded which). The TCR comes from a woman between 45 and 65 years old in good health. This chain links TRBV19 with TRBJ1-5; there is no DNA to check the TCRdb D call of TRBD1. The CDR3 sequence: CASVDRVVNQPQHF.